The rows below give T cell receptor beta chains drawn from one sample of a study of blood T cell repertoires in COVID-19. Assay: immunoSEQ multiplex PCR; the TCRdb copy retains only in-frame clones and omits some. The sample lists 200,000 to 250,000 clones; around 81% were seen once. Sequences were obtained from peripheral blood. The receptors shown here come from a human donor in a cohort sampled during active COVID-19. Both conserved end residues are part of each CDR3. Each record gives: V gene, J gene, clone size, D gene, CDR3 DNA, CDR3 protein. The D gene is left open where the match is weak. Size is omitted from some rows. Given values are once, few, many or a class for expanded clones.

TRBV5-1	TRBJ2-1	.	.	TGCGCCAGCAGCTTGGGGCAGGCCAACTACAATGAGCAGTTCTTC	CASSLGQANYNEQFF
TRBV7-8	TRBJ1-2	.	.	TGTGCCAGCAGCTCGCTACCCGGGAGCCTCTATGGCTACACCTTC	CASSSLPGSLYGYTF
TRBV7-2	TRBJ2-3	.	.	TGTGCCAGCAGCCCAGGGACTCTTGGGGGCACAGATACGCAGTATTTT	CASSPGTLGGTDTQYF
TRBV19	TRBJ1-2	.	.	TGTGCCAGTAGTATGACCAGGGGCAGACTTGGCTACACCTTC	CASSMTRGRLGYTF
TRBV6-5	TRBJ2-2	.	.	TGTGCCAGCAACCTGATTCAGGGTTCCGGGGAGCTGTTTTTT	CASNLIQGSGELFF
TRBV6-5	TRBJ2-7	.	TRBD1	TGTGCCAGCAGCCCGACAGGGACCTACGAGCAGTACTTC	CASSPTGTYEQYF
TRBV29-1	TRBJ2-7	.	TRBD1	TGCAGCGTTGATGGTCTAGGGGGCTTGGGCGAGCAGTACTTC	CSVDGLGGLGEQYF
TRBV28	TRBJ1-6	.	.	TGTGCCAGCAGGGGGGGGAGGGGGAGGACACCCCTCCACTTT	CASRGGRGRTPLHF
TRBV5-1	TRBJ1-1	.	.	TGCGCCAGCAGATCGGGTAGGATGAACACTGAAGCTTTCTTT	CASRSGRMNTEAFF
TRBV7-2	TRBJ1-1	.	TRBD1	TGTGCCAGCTGCCAGCAGCTTTCGGGACAGCTTAACACTGAAGCTTTCTTT	CASCQQLSGQLNTEAFF
TRBV27	TRBJ1-1	.	.	TGTGCCAGCAGTTTAGGTACGGGTATGAACACTGAAGCTTTCTTT	CASSLGTGMNTEAFF
TRBV5-6	TRBJ2-7	.	.	TGTGCCAGCAGCCTGTCACACCTTGCAGCCTACGAGCAGTACTTC	CASSLSHLAAYEQYF
TRBV6-5	TRBJ2-7	.	TRBD1	TGTTCGGGGGGGACAGGGGGCGACGAGCAGTACTTC	CSGGTGGDEQYF
TRBV11-3	TRBJ2-3	.	TRBD2	TGTGCCAGCAGCTTAGGCGCTAGCGGGAGGTCCACAGATACGCAGTATTTT	CASSLGASGRSTDTQYF
TRBV5-1	TRBJ2-3	once	TRBD2	TGCGCCAGCAGCTTGGGACTAGCGGGGGGGACCACAGATACGCAGTATTTT	CASSLGLAGGTTDTQYF
TRBV3-1/TRBV3-2	TRBJ2-1	.	TRBD2	TGTGCCAGCAGCTCACCGGGACTAGCGACGGGAAATGAGCAGTTCTTC	CASSSPGLATGNEQFF
TRBV11-3	TRBJ2-3	few	TRBD1	TGTGCCAGCAGCTCGGGACAGGGCCCCACAGATACGCAGTATTTT	CASSSGQGPTDTQYF
TRBV30	TRBJ2-5	.	TRBD1	TGTGCCTGGAGTGGGGACAGGAACCGAGCTAACTTC	CAWSGDRNRANF
TRBV4-3	TRBJ1-1	.	TRBD1	TGCGCCAGCAGCTCACGACAGGGGGGGAACACTGAAGCTTTCTTT	CASSSRQGGNTEAFF
TRBV24-1	TRBJ2-2	once	TRBD2	TGTGCCACCAGTGACCCACTAGCGGGAGGGACCGGGGAGCTGTTTTTT	CATSDPLAGGTGELFF
TRBV20-1	TRBJ2-7	.	TRBD2	TGCAGTGCTACTGAACTAGCGGCCTACGAGCAGTACTTC	CSATELAAYEQYF
TRBV7-2	TRBJ1-2	.	.	TGTGCCAGCAGCTTAAACCAGCGGGGATCTGGCTACACCTTC	CASSLNQRGSGYTF
TRBV6-6	TRBJ2-1	few	.	TGTGCCAGCAGTTTATTTATTGCTAGCTCCTACAATGAGCAGTTCTTC	CASSLFIASSYNEQFF
TRBV5-1	TRBJ1-1	.	.	TGCGCCAGCAGGGACATAGGCACTGAAGCTTTCTTT	CASRDIGTEAFF
TRBV5-5	TRBJ1-2	.	.	TGTGCCAGCAGCTTGGCAGTGGTCACTAACTATGGCTACACCTTC	CASSLAVVTNYGYTF
TRBV11-2	TRBJ2-7	.	TRBD1	TGTGCCAGCAGCCGGGACAGGAGGTCAGCGCAGTACTTC	CASSRDRRSAQYF
TRBV4-2	TRBJ1-1	.	.	TGTGCCAGCAGCCAAGAGGTGGGCTCTGGGGCTTTCTTT	CASSQEVGSGAFF
TRBV4-3	TRBJ2-1	.	TRBD1	TGCGCCAGCAGCCAAGATCCGGGGACAGCGAGGGATGAGCAGTTCTTC	CASSQDPGTARDEQFF
TRBV7-6	TRBJ2-7	.	.	TGTGCCAGCAGCTTAGGTCGGGGAGAAGGCTACGAGCAGTACTTC	CASSLGRGEGYEQYF